This T cell receptor (beta chain) was profiled in a study of blood T cell repertoires in COVID-19. Study-wide background: In each case, the material was cDNA or gDNA derived from T cells, B-cell-depleted T cells, or PBMCs.

Authors' methods: How many nucleated cells were present was estimated from reference gene primer amplification. Profiled with immunoSEQ multiplex PCR; TCRdb holds only in-frame clones, not every one. V, J and clone size are those of that table, while D and trimming were read from the DNA. The table includes roughly 25,000 clones, 80% to 85% detected once. V was cut by 2 bases and J by 7 bases, with 8 bases left in between. There are 12 residues in the CDR3. The germline V gene encodes CDR1 GTSNPN and CDR2 SVGIG (reference sequence). The origin of this receptor is a woman of 80 years or more with acute or convalescent COVID-19. Sequencing input: peripheral blood. J is TRBJ2-2 and V is TRBV30, with a possible D match to TRBD2 (6 bases). CDR3 in amino acids: CAWSFGGGELFF. In nucleotides, the CDR3 is TGTGCCTGGAGTTTCGGGGGCGGGGAGCTGTTTTTT.